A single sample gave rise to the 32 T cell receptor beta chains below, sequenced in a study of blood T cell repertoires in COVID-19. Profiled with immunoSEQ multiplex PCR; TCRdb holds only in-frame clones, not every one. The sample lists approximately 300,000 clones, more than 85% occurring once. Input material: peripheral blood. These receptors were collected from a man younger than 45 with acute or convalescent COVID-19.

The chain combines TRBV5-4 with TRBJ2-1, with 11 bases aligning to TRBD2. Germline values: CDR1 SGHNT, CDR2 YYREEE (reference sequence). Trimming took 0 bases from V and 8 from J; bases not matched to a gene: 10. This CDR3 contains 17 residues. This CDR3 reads CASSLVGSGRARYEQFF. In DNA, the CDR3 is TGTGCCAGCAGCTTGGTTGGTAGCGGGAGGGCCAGGTATGAGCAGTTCTTC.

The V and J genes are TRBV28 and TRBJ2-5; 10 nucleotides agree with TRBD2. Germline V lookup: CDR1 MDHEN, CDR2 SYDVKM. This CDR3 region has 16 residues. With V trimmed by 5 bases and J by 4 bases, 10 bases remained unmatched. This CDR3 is CASSPALAGRVETQYF. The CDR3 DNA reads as TGTGCCAGCAGTCCAGCACTAGCGGGAAGGGTAGAGACCCAGTACTTC.

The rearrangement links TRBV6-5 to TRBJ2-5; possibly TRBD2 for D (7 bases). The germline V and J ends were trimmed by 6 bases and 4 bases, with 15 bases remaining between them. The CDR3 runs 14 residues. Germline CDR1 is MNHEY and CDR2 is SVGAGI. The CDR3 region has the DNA TGTGCCAGCAGCAACAGGGCGGGGGCAGAGACCCAGTACTTC. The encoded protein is CASSNRAGAETQYF.

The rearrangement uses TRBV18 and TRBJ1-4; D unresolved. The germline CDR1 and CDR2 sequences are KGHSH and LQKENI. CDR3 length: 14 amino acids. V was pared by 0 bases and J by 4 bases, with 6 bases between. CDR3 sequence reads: CASSPPYGNEKLFF. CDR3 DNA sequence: TGTGCCAGCTCACCACCGTACGGTAATGAAAAACTGTTTTTT. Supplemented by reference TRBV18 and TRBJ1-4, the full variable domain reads NAGVMQNPRHLVRRRGQEARLRCSPMKGHSHVYWYRQLPEEGLKFMVYLQKENIIDESGMPKERFSAEFPKEGPSILRIQQVVRGDSAAYFCASSPPYGNEKLFFGSGTQLSVL.

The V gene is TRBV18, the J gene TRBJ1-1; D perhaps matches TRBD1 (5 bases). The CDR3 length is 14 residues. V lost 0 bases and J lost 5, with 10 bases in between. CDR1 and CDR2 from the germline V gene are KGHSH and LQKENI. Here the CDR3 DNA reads TGTGCCAGCTCACCACCGGCAGGGCGAACTGAAGCTTTCTTT. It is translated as CASSPPAGRTEAFF.

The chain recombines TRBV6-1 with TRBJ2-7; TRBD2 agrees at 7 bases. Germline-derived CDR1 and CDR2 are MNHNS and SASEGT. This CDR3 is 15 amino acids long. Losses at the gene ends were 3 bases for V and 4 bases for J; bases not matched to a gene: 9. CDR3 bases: TGTGCCAGCAGTGACGGTGTGGGAGGGCTTTACGAGCAGTACTTC. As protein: CASSDGVGGLYEQYF.

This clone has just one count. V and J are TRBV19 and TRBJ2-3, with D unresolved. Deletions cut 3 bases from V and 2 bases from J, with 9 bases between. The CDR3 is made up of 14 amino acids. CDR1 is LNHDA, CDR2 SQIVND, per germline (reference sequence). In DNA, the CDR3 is TGTGCCAGTAGTATGAGCGCCCTCACAGATACGCAGTATTTT. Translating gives CASSMSALTDTQYF. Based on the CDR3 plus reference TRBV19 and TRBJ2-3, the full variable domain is DGGITQSPKYLFRKEGQNVTLSCEQNLNHDAMYWYRQDPGQGLRLIYYSQIVNDFQKGDIAEGYSVSREKKESFPLTVTSAQKNPTAFYLCASSMSALTDTQYFGPGTRLTVL.

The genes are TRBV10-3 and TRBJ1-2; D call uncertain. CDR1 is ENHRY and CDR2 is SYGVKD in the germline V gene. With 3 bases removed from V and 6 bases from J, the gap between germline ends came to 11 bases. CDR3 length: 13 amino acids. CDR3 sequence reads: CAISDLVGNGYTF. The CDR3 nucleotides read TGTGCCATCAGTGATTTAGTCGGGAATGGCTACACCTTC.

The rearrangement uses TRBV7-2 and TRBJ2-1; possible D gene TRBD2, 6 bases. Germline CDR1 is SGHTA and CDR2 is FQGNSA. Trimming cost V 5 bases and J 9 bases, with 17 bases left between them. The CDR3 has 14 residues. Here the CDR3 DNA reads TGTGCCAGCAGCACAACCGGGACTCGTTTTGAGCAGTTCTTC. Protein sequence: CASSTTGTRFEQFF.

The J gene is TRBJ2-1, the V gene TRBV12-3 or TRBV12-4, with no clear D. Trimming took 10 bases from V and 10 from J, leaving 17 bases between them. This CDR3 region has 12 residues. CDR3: CATTRSFSEQFF. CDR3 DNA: TGTGCCACAACACGCTCGTTTTCAGAGCAGTTCTTC.

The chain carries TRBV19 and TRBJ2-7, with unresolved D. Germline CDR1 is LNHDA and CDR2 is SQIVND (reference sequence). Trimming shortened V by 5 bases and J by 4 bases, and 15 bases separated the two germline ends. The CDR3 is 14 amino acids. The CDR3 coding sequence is TGTGCCAGTAGTTTAGTAGCCGGTGGATACGAGCAGTACTTC. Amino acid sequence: CASSLVAGGYEQYF.

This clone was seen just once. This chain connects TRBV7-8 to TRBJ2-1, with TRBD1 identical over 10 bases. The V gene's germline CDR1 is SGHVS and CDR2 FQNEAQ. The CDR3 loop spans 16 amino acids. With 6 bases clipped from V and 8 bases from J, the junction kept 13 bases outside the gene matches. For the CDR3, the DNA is TGTGCCAGCAGTCTCCGGGACAGGGGTTTAGGGGATGAGCAGTTCTTC. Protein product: CASSLRDRGLGDEQFF.

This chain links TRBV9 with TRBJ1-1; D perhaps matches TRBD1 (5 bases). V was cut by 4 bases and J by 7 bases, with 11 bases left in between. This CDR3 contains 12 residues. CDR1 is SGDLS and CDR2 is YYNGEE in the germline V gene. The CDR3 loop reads CASSRGGDEAFF. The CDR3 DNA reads TGTGCCAGCAGCCGGGGAGGGGATGAAGCTTTCTTT.

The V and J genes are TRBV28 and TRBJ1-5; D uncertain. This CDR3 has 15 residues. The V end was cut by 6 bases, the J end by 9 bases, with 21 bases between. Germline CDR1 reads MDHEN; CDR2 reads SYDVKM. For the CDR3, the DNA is TGTGCCAGCAGCAAAAAGGGCGGGCGGAGATCGCCCCAGCATTTT. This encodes CASSKKGGRRSPQHF.

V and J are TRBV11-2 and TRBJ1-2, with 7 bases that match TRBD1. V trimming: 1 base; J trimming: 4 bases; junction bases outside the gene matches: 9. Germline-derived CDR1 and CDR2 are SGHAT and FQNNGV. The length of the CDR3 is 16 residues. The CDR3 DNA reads TGTGCCAGCAGCTTAGCGACCCCGGGACAGCTCTATGGCTACACCTTC. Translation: CASSLATPGQLYGYTF. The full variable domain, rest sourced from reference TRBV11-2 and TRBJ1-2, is EAGVAQSPRYKIIEKRQSVAFWCNPISGHATLYWYQQILGQGPKLLIQFQNNGVVDDSQLPKDRFSAERLKGVDSTLKIQPAKLEDSAVYLCASSLATPGQLYGYTFGSGTRLTVV.

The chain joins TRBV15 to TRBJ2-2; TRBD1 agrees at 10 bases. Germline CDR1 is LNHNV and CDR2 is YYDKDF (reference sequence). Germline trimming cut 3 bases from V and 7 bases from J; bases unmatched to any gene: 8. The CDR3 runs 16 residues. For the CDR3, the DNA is TGTGCCACCAGCAGCCGGGACAGGGGAGTTTTCGGGGAGCTGTTTTTT. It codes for CATSSRDRGVFGELFF.

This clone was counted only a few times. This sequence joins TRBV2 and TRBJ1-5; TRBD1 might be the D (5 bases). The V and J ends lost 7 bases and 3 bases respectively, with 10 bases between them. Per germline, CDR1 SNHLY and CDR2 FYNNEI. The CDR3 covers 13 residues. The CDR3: CASKQEHNQPQHF. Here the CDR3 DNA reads TGTGCCAGCAAACAGGAGCACAATCAGCCCCAGCATTTT.

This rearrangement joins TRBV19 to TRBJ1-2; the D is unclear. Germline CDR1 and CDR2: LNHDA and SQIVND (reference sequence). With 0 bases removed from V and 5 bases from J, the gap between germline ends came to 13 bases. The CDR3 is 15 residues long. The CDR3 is CASSIDPTGTYGYTF. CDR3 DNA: TGTGCCAGTAGTATAGATCCGACTGGAACTTATGGCTACACCTTC.

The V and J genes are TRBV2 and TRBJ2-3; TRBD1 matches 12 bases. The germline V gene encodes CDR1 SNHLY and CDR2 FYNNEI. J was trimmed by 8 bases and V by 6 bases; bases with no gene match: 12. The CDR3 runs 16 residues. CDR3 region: CASSYLGTGGARTQYF. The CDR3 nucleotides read TGTGCCAGCAGCTACCTTGGGACAGGGGGCGCGCGTACGCAGTATTTT.

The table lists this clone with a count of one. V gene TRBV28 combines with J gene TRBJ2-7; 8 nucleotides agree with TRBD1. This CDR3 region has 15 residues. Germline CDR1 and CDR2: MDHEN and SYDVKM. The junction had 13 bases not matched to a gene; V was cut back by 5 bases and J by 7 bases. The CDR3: CASSTSGTGVWEQYF. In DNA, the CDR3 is TGTGCCAGCAGTACCTCCGGGACAGGAGTTTGGGAGCAGTACTTC.

CDR3 sequence reads: CASSRRDSQNYGYTF. CDR3 in DNA: TGTGCCAGCAGCCGCCGGGACAGCCAAAACTATGGCTACACCTTC. The V gene is TRBV5-4, the J gene TRBJ1-2, with 7 bases lining up with TRBD1. J gave up 2 bases and V 4 bases, and 8 bases lay outside the gene matches. Germline CDR1 SGHNT, CDR2 YYREEE (reference sequence). There are 15 residues in the CDR3.

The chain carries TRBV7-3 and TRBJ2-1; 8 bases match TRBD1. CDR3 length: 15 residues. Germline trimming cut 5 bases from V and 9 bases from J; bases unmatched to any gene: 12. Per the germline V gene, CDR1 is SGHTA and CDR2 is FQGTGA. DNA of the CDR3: TGTGCCAGCAGCCCCGCCACAGGGGGAAAGACTGAGCAGTTCTTC. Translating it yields CASSPATGGKTEQFF.

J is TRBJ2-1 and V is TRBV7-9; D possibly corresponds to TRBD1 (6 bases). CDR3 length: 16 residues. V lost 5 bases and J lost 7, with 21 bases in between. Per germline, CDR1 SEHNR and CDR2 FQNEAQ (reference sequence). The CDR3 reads CASSPGATTYRNEQFF. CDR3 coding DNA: TGTGCCAGCAGCCCAGGGGCGACCACCTATAGGAATGAGCAGTTCTTC.

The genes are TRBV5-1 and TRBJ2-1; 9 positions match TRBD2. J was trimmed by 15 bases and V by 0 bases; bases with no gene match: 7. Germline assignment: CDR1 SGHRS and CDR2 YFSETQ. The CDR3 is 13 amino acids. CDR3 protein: CASSLEGTSLLFF. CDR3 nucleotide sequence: TGCGCCAGCAGCTTGGAGGGGACTAGCTTGTTGTTCTTC.

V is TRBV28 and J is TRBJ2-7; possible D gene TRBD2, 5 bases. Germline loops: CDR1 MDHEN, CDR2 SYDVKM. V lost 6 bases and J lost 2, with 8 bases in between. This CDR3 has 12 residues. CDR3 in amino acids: CASREETYEQYF. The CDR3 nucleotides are TGTGCCAGCAGGGAGGAGACCTACGAGCAGTACTTC.

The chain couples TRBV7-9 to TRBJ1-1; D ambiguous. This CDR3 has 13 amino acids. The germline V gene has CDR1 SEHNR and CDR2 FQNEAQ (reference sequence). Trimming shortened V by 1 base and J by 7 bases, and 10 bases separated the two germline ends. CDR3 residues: CASSLGGTSEAFF. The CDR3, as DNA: TGTGCCAGCAGCTTAGGGGGAACTAGTGAAGCTTTCTTT.

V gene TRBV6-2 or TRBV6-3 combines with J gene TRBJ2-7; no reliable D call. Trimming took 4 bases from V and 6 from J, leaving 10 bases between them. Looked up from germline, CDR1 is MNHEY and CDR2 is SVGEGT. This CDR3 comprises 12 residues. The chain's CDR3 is CASSFPLREQYF. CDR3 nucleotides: TGTGCCAGCAGTTTCCCGCTGCGCGAGCAGTACTTC.

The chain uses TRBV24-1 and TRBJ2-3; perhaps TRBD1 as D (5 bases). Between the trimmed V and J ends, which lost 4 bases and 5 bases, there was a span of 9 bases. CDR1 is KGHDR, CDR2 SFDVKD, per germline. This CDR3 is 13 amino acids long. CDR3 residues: CATSEGVVDTQYF. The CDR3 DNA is TGTGCCACCAGTGAAGGGGTGGTAGATACGCAGTATTTT.

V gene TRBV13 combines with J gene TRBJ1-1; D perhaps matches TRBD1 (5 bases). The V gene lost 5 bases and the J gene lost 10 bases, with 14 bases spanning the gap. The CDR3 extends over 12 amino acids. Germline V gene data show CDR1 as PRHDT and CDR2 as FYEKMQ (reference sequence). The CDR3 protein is CASSPRQFGAFF. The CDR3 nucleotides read TGTGCCAGCAGCCCAAGACAGTTTGGAGCTTTCTTT.

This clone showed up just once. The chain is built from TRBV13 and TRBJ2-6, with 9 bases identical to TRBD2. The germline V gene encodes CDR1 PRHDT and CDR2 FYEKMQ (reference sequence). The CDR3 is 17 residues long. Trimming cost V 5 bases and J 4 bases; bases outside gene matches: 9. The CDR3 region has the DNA TGTGCCAGCAGCAAACTAGCGGGTGGCGTCGGGGCCAACGTCCTGACTTTC. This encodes CASSKLAGGVGANVLTF.

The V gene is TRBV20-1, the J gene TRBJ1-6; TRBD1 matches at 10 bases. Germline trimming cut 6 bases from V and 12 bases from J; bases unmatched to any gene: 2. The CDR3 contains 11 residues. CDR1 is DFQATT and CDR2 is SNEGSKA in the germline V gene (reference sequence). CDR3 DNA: TGCAGTGCCCGGGACAGGGGACCCCTCCACTTT. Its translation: CSARDRGPLHF.

CDR3 bases: TGTGCCAGCAGCTTGGTAGGGGATGGGCCCCAGCATTTT. As protein: CASSLVGDGPQHF. V gene TRBV5-5 combines with J gene TRBJ1-5; possible D gene TRBD1, 5 bases. The length of the CDR3 is 13 residues. Per the germline V gene, CDR1 is SGHKS and CDR2 is YYEKEE (reference sequence). V shed 0 bases and J shed 9 bases, with 10 bases lying between them.